The 22 T cell receptor beta chains below come from one sample, sequenced in a study of neurological immune-mediated disorders. TCRdb reprocessed the 5' RACE reads via MiXCR and lists one record per CDR3 protein. The sample shows approximately 87,000 distinct CDR3 sequences, less than 15% of them seen only once. The sample taken for sequencing was PBMCs. The origin of the receptors is a woman aged 50 to 65 in good health.

For this clonotype: One end of the junction fails to match germline, which may point to a read error. The chain carries TRBV20-1 and TRBJ2-6, with D perhaps TRBD1 (6 bases). The CDR3 runs to 18 residues. CDR1 is DFQATT, CDR2 SNEGSKA, per germline (reference sequence). CDR3 in amino acids: CSAKSLAGDWGWAYVLTF. The CDR3 DNA reads as TGCAGTGCAAAATCGCTCGCAGGGGATTGGGGGTGGGCCTACGTCCTGACTTTC.

This clonotype was observed at least ten times. The genes are TRBV5-1 and TRBJ2-7, with TRBD1 matching over 8 bases. The CDR3 contains 13 residues. Trimming removed 4 bases from V and 7 bases from J; junction bases left unmatched: 7. CDR1 is SGHRS, CDR2 YFSETQ, per germline. In DNA form, the CDR3 reads TGCGCCAGCAGCGAGGGACAGGTCGGTGAGCAGTACTTC. Protein sequence: CASSEGQVGEQYF.

This clonotype has ten or more counts. This sequence joins TRBV20-1 and TRBJ1-1, with TRBD1 as a possible D gene (5 bases). There are 13 residues in the CDR3. Trimming shortened V by 6 bases and J by 0 bases, and 11 bases separated the two germline ends. Germline CDR1 DFQATT, CDR2 SNEGSKA (reference sequence). The CDR3 is CSAQTDMNTEAFF. The CDR3, as DNA: TGCAGTGCCCAGACAGATATGAACACTGAAGCTTTCTTT.

This clonotype has at least ten counts. The CDR3 bases are TGCGCCAGCAGCAGGGGACAGGGGCAAGAGACCCAGTACTTC. It is translated as CASSRGQGQETQYF. V usage is TRBV5-1 and J usage is TRBJ2-5, with TRBD1 identical over 10 bases. Unmatched junction bases numbered 2, after V lost 4 bases and J lost 2 bases. Germline values: CDR1 SGHRS, CDR2 YFSETQ. The CDR3 extends over 14 amino acids.

This clonotype occurred many times. This sequence joins TRBV12-3 or TRBV12-4 and TRBJ2-1; 12 bases agree with TRBD2. The CDR3 is 17 residues long. Trimming cost V 4 bases and J 8 bases; bases outside gene matches: 12. The CDR3 loop is CASSSLDGLAGFYEQFF. The CDR3 DNA is TGTGCCAGCAGTTCCTTAGACGGACTAGCGGGATTCTATGAGCAGTTCTTC.

This clonotype was counted many times. This chain links TRBV10-3 with TRBJ2-3; the D gene could be TRBD1 or TRBD2 (5 bases each). Germline V gene lookup returns CDR1 ENHRY and CDR2 SYGVKD. The CDR3 sequence is 16 residues long. Trimming took off 3 bases at V and 4 bases at J, with 17 bases between the two ends. CDR3 coding DNA: TGTGCCATCAGTGAAGGGACCCGAGGTTTCGCAGATACGCAGTATTTT. It translates to CAISEGTRGFADTQYF.

This clonotype was counted at least ten times. The chain joins TRBV28 to TRBJ1-1; unclear D gene. This CDR3 spans 13 amino acids. The V gene lost 2 bases and the J gene lost 7 bases, with 11 bases spanning the gap. The germline V gene encodes CDR1 MDHEN and CDR2 SYDVKM. Here the CDR3 DNA reads TGTGCCAGCAGTTTAATTCTGTTGAATGAAGCTTTCTTT. This encodes CASSLILLNEAFF.

This clonotype was seen repeatedly, ten times or more. The chain is built from TRBV7-2 and TRBJ2-7; D is unresolved. The CDR3 has 13 amino acids. V lost 5 bases and J lost 9, with 17 bases in between. The germline gives CDR1 SGHTA, CDR2 FQGNSA. The CDR3 DNA sequence: TGTGCCAGCAGCCCCCGAGATTCCCGGCGGCAGTACTTC. It specifies CASSPRDSRRQYF. Supplemented by reference TRBV7-2 and TRBJ2-7, the full variable domain reads GAGVSQSPSNKVTEKGKDVELRCDPISGHTALYWYRQSLGQGLEFLIYFQGNSAPDKSGLPSDRFSAERTGGSVSTLTIQRTQQEDSAVYLCASSPRDSRRQYFGPGTRLTVT.

This clonotype occurred many times. The genes are TRBV14 and TRBJ1-2; the D is unclear. V was trimmed by 4 bases and J by 2 bases, leaving 8 bases between them. The germline CDR1 and CDR2 sequences are SGHDN and FVKESK. The CDR3 runs to 13 residues. This chain's CDR3 is CASSPSVNYGYTF. DNA for the CDR3: TGTGCCAGCAGCCCGTCCGTGAACTATGGCTACACCTTC.

This clonotype was observed many times. The chain combines TRBV10-3 with TRBJ2-7; D remains unclear. Germline V CDR1 and CDR2: ENHRY, SYGVKD. Trimming removed 3 bases from V and 5 bases from J, with 23 bases in between. The CDR3 spans 17 residues. Written as DNA, the CDR3 is TGTGCCATCAGTGACCAGTTTCAAGCCTCAGTCGTCGACGAGCAGTACTTC. This codes for CAISDQFQASVVDEQYF.

Many counts were recorded for this clonotype. V gene TRBV9 combines with J gene TRBJ2-1, with 10 positions matching TRBD1. Per germline, CDR1 SGDLS and CDR2 YYNGEE. The CDR3 spans 14 residues. Trimming at V came to 0 bases and at J to 6 bases, leaving 0 bases not matched to a gene. CDR3 in DNA: TGTGCCAGCAGCGTAGGGACAGGGGGCAATGAGCAGTTCTTC. Protein: CASSVGTGGNEQFF.

This clonotype was seen ten or more times. The J gene is TRBJ2-7, the V gene TRBV29-1, with D possibly being TRBD1 (6 bases). Trimming stripped 3 bases from V and 6 bases from J, with 15 bases between. Germline assignment: CDR1 SQVTM and CDR2 ANQGSEA. This CDR3 is 13 amino acids long. CDR3 sequence (DNA): TGCAGCGTTGACGCAGGGGCCCCTCTCGAGCAGTACTTC. As protein: CSVDAGAPLEQYF.

In its sample, this clonotype was seen many times. CDR3 in DNA: TGTGCCAGCAATGTACAGGGATCCAACACTGAAGCTTTCTTT. Translating gives CASNVQGSNTEAFF. This chain connects TRBV6-5 to TRBJ1-1; D possibly corresponds to TRBD1 (6 bases). Trimming cost V 7 bases and J 2 bases, with 14 bases left between them. The V gene's germline CDR1 is MNHEY and CDR2 SVGAGI. The CDR3 spans 14 residues.

The V call is TRBV5-1, the J call TRBJ2-3, with 11 bases matching TRBD2. Germline values: CDR1 SGHRS, CDR2 YFSETQ. There are 16 residues in the CDR3. V lost 2 bases and J lost 2; bases outside the gene matches: 4. The CDR3 DNA reads as TGCGCCAGCAGCTTTAGCGGGAGGGCCGTCACAGATACGCAGTATTTT. This gives the protein CASSFSGRAVTDTQYF.

This clonotype has ten or more counts. The chain employs TRBV5-1 and TRBJ1-4; 12 bases agree with TRBD1. Looked up from germline, CDR1 is SGHRS and CDR2 is YFSETQ. The V and J ends lost 2 bases and 12 bases, in that order; junction bases with no gene match: 8. The CDR3 has 15 residues. The CDR3 region is CASSFLGTGGAELFF. DNA for the CDR3: TGCGCCAGCAGCTTTCTTGGGACAGGGGGCGCGGAACTGTTTTTT.

This chain connects TRBV5-1 to TRBJ1-1; D call uncertain. Germline assignment: CDR1 SGHRS and CDR2 YFSETQ. The CDR3 is 12 amino acids. V shed 7 bases and J shed 8 bases, with 15 bases lying between them. CDR3: CASPPGSTEAFF. The CDR3 bases are TGCGCCAGCCCCCCCGGGTCGACAGAAGCTTTCTTT.

This clonotype has at least ten counts. The CDR3 sequence is CASSPGGAETQYF. CDR3 in DNA: TGTGCCAGCAGCCCGGGAGGGGCTGAGACCCAGTACTTC. This chain connects TRBV5-5 to TRBJ2-5; 8 bases agree with TRBD2. The CDR3 covers 13 residues. Losses at the gene ends were 4 bases for V and 5 bases for J; bases not matched to a gene: 4. Germline lookup yields CDR1 SGHKS and CDR2 YYEKEE (reference sequence).

This clonotype was observed at least ten times. The chain is built from TRBV5-1 and TRBJ2-2; 13 bases map to TRBD2. CDR1 is SGHRS and CDR2 is YFSETQ in the germline V gene. After removal of 3 bases from V and 5 bases from J, the junction contained 4 bases not matched to a gene. The CDR3 length is 16 residues. CDR3 sequence (DNA): TGCGCCAGCAGCTGGACTAGCGGGAGTTATACCGGGGAGCTGTTTTTT. Its protein product is CASSWTSGSYTGELFF.

This clonotype was counted at least ten times. The chain joins TRBV5-1 to TRBJ1-4; TRBD1 matches 10 bases. The CDR3 totals 15 residues. CDR1 is SGHRS, CDR2 YFSETQ, per germline. Germline trimming cut 4 bases from V and 6 bases from J; bases unmatched to any gene: 6. CDR3 residues: CASSPRDRGDEKLFF. In DNA form, the CDR3 reads TGCGCCAGCAGCCCCCGGGACAGGGGCGATGAAAAACTGTTTTTT.

This clonotype was found many times. This chain uses TRBV5-1 with TRBJ2-3; D is perhaps TRBD2 (5 bases). Trimming shortened V by 0 bases and J by 0 bases, and 11 bases separated the two germline ends. CDR1 is SGHRS, CDR2 YFSETQ, per germline. This CDR3 spans 16 amino acids. The CDR3 DNA follows: TGCGCCAGCAGCTTGGGAGGGAGCTCTAGCACAGATACGCAGTATTTT. This translates into CASSLGGSSSTDTQYF.

This clonotype occurred a few times. V gene TRBV29-1 combines with J gene TRBJ2-5; D gene unclear. CDR3 length: 13 residues. Trimming removed 2 bases from V and 5 bases from J, with 12 bases in between. Germline V lookup: CDR1 SQVTM, CDR2 ANQGSEA. The DNA of the CDR3 is TGCAGCGTTGAAACGCTAAATCGGGAGACCCAGTACTTC. Its translation: CSVETLNRETQYF.

This clonotype was recorded many times. The rearrangement uses TRBV5-1 and TRBJ1-2; D is unresolved. Looked up from germline, CDR1 is SGHRS and CDR2 is YFSETQ. Between the trimmed V and J ends, which lost 5 bases and 2 bases, there was a span of 19 bases. The CDR3 extends over 16 amino acids. CDR3 DNA: TGCGCCAGCAGAGACGGGGTAACGCAGTGGAACTATGGCTACACCTTC. It codes for CASRDGVTQWNYGYTF. Filled out from reference TRBV5-1 and TRBJ1-2, the complete variable domain reads KAGVTQTPRYLIKTRGQQVTLSCSPISGHRSVSWYQQTPGQGLQFLFEYFSETQRNKGNFPGRFSGRQFSNSRSEMNVSTLELGDSALYLCASRDGVTQWNYGYTFGSGTRLTVV.